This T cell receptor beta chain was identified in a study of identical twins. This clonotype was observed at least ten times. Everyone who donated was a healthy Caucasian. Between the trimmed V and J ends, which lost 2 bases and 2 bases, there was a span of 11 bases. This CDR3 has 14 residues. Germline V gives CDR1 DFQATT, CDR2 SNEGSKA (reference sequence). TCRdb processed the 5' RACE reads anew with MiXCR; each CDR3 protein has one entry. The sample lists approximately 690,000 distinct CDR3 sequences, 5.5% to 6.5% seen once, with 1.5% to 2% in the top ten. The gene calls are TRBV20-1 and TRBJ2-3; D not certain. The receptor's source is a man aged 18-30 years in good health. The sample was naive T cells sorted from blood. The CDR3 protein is CSARPIGFTDTQYF. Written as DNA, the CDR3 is TGCAGTGCTAGACCAATCGGATTCACAGATACGCAGTATTTT.